This record covers a single T cell receptor beta chain. Some clones are missing from TCRdb's copy, which holds only in-frame ones; the method was immunoSEQ multiplex PCR. This sample yields roughly 130,000 clones, of which around 93% are seen a single time; under 2% belongs to the top ten. The sample belongs to a study of control samples from healthy donors and cancer patients. Sample: PBMCs. The sequence was collected from a man aged 45-65 years with head and neck cancer.

The CDR3 is CASSSEDNEQFF. CDR3 nucleotide sequence: TGTGCCAGCAGTTCGGAGGACAATGAGCAGTTCTTC. The gene calls are TRBV6-6 and TRBJ2-1; the D gene is possibly TRBD2 (5 bases). V lost 4 bases to trimming and J lost 5 bases, with 6 bases between them. The germline gives CDR1 MNHNY, CDR2 SVGAGI (reference sequence). This CDR3 has 12 residues.